A selection of T cell receptor beta chains follows, all from one sample in a study of cytomegalovirus exposure and HLA in healthy donors. Using immunoSEQ multiplex PCR, the repertoire was profiled, and TCRdb retains in-frame clones only, with some absent. The sample contains about 160,000 clones, roughly 84% of which appear only once. Sequenced sample: PBMCs. All receptors come from a male donor in good health and CMV-seronegative. The CDR3 runs from the conserved cysteine through the conserved F or W. Fields, in order: J gene, V gene, CDR3 length, CDR3 protein.

TRBJ1-5	TRBV18	18	CASSPQGTGATSNQPQHF
TRBJ1-6	TRBV7-8	13	CASRSDRVSPLHF
TRBJ2-1	TRBV9	16	CASSENGGSSYNEQFF
TRBJ1-2	TRBV7-3	13	CASSFDRVSGYTF
TRBJ2-5	TRBV6-1	15	CASSPSSGGQETQYF
TRBJ2-3	TRBV11-3	18	CASSGSLPGGGVTDTQYF
TRBJ1-5	TRBV6-1	15	CASSVRTDSNQPQHF
TRBJ2-1	TRBV18	14	CASSPPTSHNEQFF
TRBJ1-2	TRBV6-5	13	CASSYGRSSGYTF
TRBJ2-1	TRBV9	15	CASSVVPSGSNEQFF
TRBJ1-1	TRBV19	13	CASSPGTGAEAFF
TRBJ1-1	TRBV6-5	14	CASSPAGGGSEAFF
TRBJ2-1	TRBV25-1	16	CASSEVGGGPYNEQFF
TRBJ2-1	TRBV7-3	16	CASSLGGGATYNEQFF
TRBJ1-1	TRBV14	13	CASSPRVGGEAFF
TRBJ2-3	TRBV19	13	CASTLPWLDTQYF
TRBJ2-6	TRBV7-3	19	CASSLTPPGQGSGANVLTF
TRBJ2-5	TRBV29-1	11	CSVGQGETQYF
TRBJ2-1	TRBV7-7	16	CASSLVFTGAYNEQFF
TRBJ2-1	TRBV7-6	16	CASSLEEGVNFYEQFF
TRBJ1-4	TRBV7-9	14	CASSPPGSGEKLFF
TRBJ1-2	TRBV9	13	CASSDGGNYGYTF
TRBJ2-5	TRBV9	14	CASSAGGSQETQYF
TRBJ2-5	TRBV6-5	15	CASSVGVVGQETQYF
TRBJ2-1	TRBV27	16	CASSPRAGGSYNEQFF
TRBJ2-7	TRBV2	13	CASGSAGGYEQYF
TRBJ2-2	TRBV2	14	CASSGDRLTGELFF
TRBJ2-3	TRBV6-5	12	CASSPSTDTQYF
TRBJ2-2	TRBV6-1	17	CASSGAPGQKNTGELFF
TRBJ2-3	TRBV6-6	13	CASKGGMDDTQYF
TRBJ2-1	TRBV7-3	15	CASSLEAGAYNEQFF
TRBJ2-7	TRBV7-9	13	CASSSGGTYEQYF
TRBJ2-1	TRBV4-1	16	CASSQGTSGGYNEQFF
TRBJ2-4	TRBV7-8	14	CASSLGAGENIQYF
TRBJ2-7	TRBV4-2	15	CASSQASGMSYEQYF
TRBJ1-4	TRBV6-6	15	CASKGQLTTNEKLFF
TRBJ2-7	TRBV6-5	16	CASSYSLVQGINEQYF
TRBJ1-2	TRBV10-3	14	CAISATGQNYGYTF
TRBJ2-2	TRBV4-1	14	CASSQVLARGELFF